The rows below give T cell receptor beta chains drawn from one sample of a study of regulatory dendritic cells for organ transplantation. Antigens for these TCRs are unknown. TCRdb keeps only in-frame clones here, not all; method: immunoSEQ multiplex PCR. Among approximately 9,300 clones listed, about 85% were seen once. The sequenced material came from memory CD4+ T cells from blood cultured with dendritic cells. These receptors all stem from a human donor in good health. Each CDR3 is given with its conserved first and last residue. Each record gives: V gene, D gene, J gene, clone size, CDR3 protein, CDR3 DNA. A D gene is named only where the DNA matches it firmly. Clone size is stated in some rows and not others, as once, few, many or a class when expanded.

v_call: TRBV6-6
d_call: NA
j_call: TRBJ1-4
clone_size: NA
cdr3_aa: CASTRDSWWFF
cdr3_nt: TGTGCCAGCACCAGAGATAGTTGGTGGTTTTTT

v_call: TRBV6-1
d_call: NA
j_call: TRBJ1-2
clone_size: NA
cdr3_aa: CASSAPPGRRTNGYTF
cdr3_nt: TGTGCCAGCAGTGCTCCGCCGGGACGGCGAACAAATGGCTACACCTTC

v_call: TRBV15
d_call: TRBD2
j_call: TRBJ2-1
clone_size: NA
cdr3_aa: CATTIIGLAGAREQFF
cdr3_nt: TGTGCCACCACCATAATCGGACTAGCGGGAGCACGCGAGCAGTTCTTC

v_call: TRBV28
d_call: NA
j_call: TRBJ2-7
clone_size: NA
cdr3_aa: CASSRRGVGYEQYF
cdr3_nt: TGTGCCAGCAGTCGAAGGGGAGTTGGCTACGAGCAGTACTTC

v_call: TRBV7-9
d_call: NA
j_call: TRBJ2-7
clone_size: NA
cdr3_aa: CASSLAVGQGTNYEQYF
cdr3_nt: TGTGCCAGCAGCTTAGCTGTCGGGCAGGGAACGAACTACGAGCAGTACTTC

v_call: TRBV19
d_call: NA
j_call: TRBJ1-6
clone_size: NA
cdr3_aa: CACAISSYNSPLHF
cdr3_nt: TGTGCCTGCGCAATTAGCTCCTATAATTCACCCCTCCACTTT

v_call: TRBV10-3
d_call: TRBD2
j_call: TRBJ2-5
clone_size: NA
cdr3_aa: CAIKGATGLAGETQYF
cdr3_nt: TGTGCCATCAAAGGGGCGACGGGACTAGCCGGGGAGACCCAGTACTTC

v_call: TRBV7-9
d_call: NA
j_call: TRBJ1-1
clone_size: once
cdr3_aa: CASSSNFVMTGAFF
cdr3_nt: TGTGCCAGCAGTTCAAACTTCGTAATGACGGGAGCTTTCTTT

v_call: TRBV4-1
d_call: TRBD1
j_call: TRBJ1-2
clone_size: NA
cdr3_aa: CASSQPGQGMGYGYTF
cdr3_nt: TGCGCCAGCAGCCAGCCGGGACAGGGGATGGGCTATGGCTACACCTTC

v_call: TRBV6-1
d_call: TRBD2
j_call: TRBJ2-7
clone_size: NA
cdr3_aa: CASSEEAGGPSEQYF
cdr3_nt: TGTGCCAGCAGTGAAGAAGCGGGAGGGCCCAGCGAGCAGTACTTC

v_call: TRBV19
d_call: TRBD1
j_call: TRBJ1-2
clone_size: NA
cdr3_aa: CASSPRGLGYGYTF
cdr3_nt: TGTGCCAGTAGTCCCAGGGGGCTTGGCTATGGCTACACCTTC

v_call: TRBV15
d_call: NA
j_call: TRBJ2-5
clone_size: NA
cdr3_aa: CATSRSGQRQETQYF
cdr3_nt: TGTGCCACCAGCAGGTCGGGGCAGAGACAAGAGACCCAGTACTTC

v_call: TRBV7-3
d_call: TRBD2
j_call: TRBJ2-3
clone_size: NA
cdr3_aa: CASSLPGTSGDTDTQYF
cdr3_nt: TGTGCCAGCAGCCTACCCGGGACTAGCGGAGACACAGATACGCAGTATTTT

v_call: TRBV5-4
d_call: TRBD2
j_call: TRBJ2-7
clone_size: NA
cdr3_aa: CASSSGTRILEQYF
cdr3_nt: TGTGCCAGCAGCTCAGGGACTAGAATACTCGAGCAGTACTTC

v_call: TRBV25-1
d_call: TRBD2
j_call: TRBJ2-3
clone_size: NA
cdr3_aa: CASSLAGGRTDTQYF
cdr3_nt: TGTGCCAGCAGTCTAGCGGGGGGACGCACAGATACGCAGTATTTT

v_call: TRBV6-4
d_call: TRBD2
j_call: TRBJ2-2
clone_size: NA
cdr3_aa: CASRLAANTGELFF
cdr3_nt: TGTGCCAGTAGACTAGCGGCGAACACCGGGGAGCTGTTTTTT

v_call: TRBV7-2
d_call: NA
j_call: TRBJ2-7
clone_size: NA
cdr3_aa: CASSLEGYPTPTKQYF
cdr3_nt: TGTGCCAGCAGCTTAGAAGGCTATCCCACTCCTACGAAGCAGTACTTC

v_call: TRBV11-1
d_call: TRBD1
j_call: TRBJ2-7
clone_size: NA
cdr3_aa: CASSLDPGQGYEQYF
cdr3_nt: TGTGCCAGCAGCTTGGACCCGGGACAGGGATACGAGCAGTACTTC

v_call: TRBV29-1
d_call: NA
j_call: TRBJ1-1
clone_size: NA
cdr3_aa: CSVEVLQVSEAFF
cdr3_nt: TGCAGCGTTGAAGTGCTACAGGTGTCTGAAGCTTTCTTT

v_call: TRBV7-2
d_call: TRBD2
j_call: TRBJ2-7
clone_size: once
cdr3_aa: CASSLVSGRAYEQYF
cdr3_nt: TGTGCCAGCAGCTTAGTAAGCGGGAGGGCCTACGAGCAGTACTTC

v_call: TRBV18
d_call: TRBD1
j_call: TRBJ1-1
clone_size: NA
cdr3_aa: CASSPRAQGGSTEAFF
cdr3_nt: TGTGCCAGCTCACCACGGGCGCAGGGGGGGTCCACTGAAGCTTTCTTT

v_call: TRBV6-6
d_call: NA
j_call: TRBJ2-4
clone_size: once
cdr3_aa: CASSYGRSIQYF
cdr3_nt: TGTGCCAGCAGTTACGGCAGAAGCATTCAGTACTTC

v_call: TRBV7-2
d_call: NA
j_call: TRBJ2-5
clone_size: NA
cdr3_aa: CASSLNQRGTGETQYF
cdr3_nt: TGTGCCAGCAGCTTAAATCAGAGGGGGACTGGGGAGACCCAGTACTTC

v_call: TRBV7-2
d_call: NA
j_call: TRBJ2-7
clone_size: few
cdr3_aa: CASSNGPAYEQYF
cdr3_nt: TGTGCCAGCAGCAACGGGCCGGCCTACGAGCAGTACTTC

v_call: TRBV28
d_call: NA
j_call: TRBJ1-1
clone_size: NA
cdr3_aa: CASSLTVTEAFF
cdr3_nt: TGTGCCAGCAGTTTGACAGTCACTGAAGCTTTCTTT

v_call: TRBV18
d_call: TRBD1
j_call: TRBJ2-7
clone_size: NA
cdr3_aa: CASSPPYRGFGYEQYF
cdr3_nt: TGTGCCAGCTCACCACCTTACAGGGGCTTTGGGTACGAGCAGTACTTC

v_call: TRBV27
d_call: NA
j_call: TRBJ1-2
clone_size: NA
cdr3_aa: CASSFITGGFGYTF
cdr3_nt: TGTGCCAGCAGTTTCATTACGGGGGGCTTTGGCTACACCTTC

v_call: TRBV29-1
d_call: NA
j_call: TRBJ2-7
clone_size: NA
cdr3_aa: CSVPKTDPPYEQYF
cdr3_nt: TGCAGCGTTCCCAAGACAGATCCCCCTTACGAGCAGTACTTC

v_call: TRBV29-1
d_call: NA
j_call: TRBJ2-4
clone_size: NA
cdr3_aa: CSVADTPAGIQYF
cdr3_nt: TGCAGCGTTGCCGACACCCCGGCCGGCATTCAGTACTTC

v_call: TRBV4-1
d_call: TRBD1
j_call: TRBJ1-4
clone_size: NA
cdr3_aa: CASSQVLRGFNEKLFF
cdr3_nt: TGCGCCAGCAGCCAAGTGCTCAGGGGGTTTAATGAAAAACTGTTTTTT

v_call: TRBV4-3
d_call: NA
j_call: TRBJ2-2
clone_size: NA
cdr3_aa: CASSRVTSRADTGELFF
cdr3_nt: TGCGCCAGCAGCCGGGTCACATCGCGGGCGGACACCGGGGAGCTGTTTTTT

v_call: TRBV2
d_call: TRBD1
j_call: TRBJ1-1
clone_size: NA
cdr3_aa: CASSLTGVSSTEAFF
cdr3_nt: TGTGCCAGCAGCTTGACAGGGGTTTCGAGCACTGAAGCTTTCTTT

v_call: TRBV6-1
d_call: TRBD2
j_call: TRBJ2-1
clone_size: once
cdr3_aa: CASSEAAGDYNEQFF
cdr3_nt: TGTGCCAGCAGTGAAGCCGCGGGGGACTACAATGAGCAGTTCTTC

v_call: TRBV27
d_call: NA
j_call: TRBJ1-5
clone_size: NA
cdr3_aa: CASSLRGNQPQHF
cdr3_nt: TGTGCCAGCAGCCTGCGGGGCAATCAGCCCCAGCATTTT

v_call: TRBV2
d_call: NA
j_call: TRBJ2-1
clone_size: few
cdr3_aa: CASSEARRNNEQFF
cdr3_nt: TGTGCCAGCAGTGAAGCGAGGAGAAACAATGAGCAGTTCTTC

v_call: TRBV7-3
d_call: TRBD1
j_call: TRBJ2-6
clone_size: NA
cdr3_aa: CASSLKYQGAGANVLTF
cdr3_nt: TGTGCCAGCAGCTTAAAGTATCAGGGGGCTGGGGCCAACGTCCTGACTTTC

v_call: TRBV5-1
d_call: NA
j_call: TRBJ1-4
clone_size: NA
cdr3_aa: CASSLAGTTTNEKLFF
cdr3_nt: TGCGCCAGCAGCTTGGCCGGGACTACAACTAATGAAAAACTGTTTTTT

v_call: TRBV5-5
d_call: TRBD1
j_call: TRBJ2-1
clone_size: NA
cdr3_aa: CASSRLRQGDHNEQFF
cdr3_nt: TGTGCCAGCAGCCGCCTCCGACAGGGTGATCACAATGAGCAGTTCTTC

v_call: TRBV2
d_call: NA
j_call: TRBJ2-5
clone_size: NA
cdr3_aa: CASSELELETQYF
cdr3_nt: TGTGCCAGCAGTGAATTAGAGTTGGAGACCCAGTACTTC

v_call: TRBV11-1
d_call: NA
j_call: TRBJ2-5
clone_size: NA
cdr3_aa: CASRIQETQYF
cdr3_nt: TGTGCCAGTAGGATCCAAGAGACCCAGTACTTC

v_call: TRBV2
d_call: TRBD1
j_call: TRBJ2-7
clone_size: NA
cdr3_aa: CASSEAPGQGRDEQYF
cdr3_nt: TGTGCCAGCAGTGAAGCGCCGGGACAGGGTCGGGACGAGCAGTACTTC

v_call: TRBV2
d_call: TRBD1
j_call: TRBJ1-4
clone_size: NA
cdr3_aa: CASSTGGWEKLFF
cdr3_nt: TGTGCCAGCAGTACAGGGGGCTGGGAAAAACTGTTTTTT

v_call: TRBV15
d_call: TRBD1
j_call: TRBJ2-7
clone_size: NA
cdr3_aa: CATSTRDRGSYEQYF
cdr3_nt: TGTGCCACCAGCACCCGGGACAGGGGCTCCTACGAGCAGTACTTC

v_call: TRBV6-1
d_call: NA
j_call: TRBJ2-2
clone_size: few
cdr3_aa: CASSEGPDTGELFF
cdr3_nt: TGTGCCAGCAGTGAAGGCCCAGACACCGGGGAGCTGTTTTTT